The T cell receptor (beta chain) described here comes from a study of cytomegalovirus exposure and HLA in healthy donors. V was pared by 3 bases and J by 9 bases, with 12 bases of the junction left unmatched. The germline V gene encodes CDR1 KGHSH and CDR2 LQKENI. The CDR3 runs 17 residues. This clone was counted once. A multiplex PCR was run with 60 Vbeta primers and 13 Jbeta primers. Clones were sequenced by immunoSEQ multiplex PCR, and TCRdb holds only the in-frame ones, with some missing. The sample shows over 100,000 clones, approximately 77% of them seen only once. The receptor was derived from a woman aged 40 to 50 in good health and CMV-seronegative. Sequencing was carried out using PBMCs. The chain couples TRBV18 to TRBJ2-1; TRBD2 matches at 12 bases. The CDR3 spells CASSPPTRLAGGVEQFF. In DNA form, the CDR3 reads TGTGCCAGCTCACCTCCGACCCGGCTAGCGGGGGGGGTTGAGCAGTTCTTC.